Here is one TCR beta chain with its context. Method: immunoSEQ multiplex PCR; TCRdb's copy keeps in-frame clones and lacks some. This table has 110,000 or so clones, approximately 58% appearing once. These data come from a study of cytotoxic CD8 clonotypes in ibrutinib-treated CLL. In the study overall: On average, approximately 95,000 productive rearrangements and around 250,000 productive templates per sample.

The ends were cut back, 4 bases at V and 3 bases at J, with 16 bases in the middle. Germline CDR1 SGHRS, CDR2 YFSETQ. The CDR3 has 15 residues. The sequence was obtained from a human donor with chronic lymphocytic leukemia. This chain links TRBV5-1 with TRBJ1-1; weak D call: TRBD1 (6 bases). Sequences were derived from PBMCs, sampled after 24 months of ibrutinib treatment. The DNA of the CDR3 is TGCGCCAGCAGCCGGCAGGGGCTGGGGGACACTGAAGCTTTCTTT. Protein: CASSRQGLGDTEAFF. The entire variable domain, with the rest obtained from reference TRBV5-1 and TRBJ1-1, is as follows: KAGVTQTPRYLIKTRGQQVTLSCSPISGHRSVSWYQQTPGQGLQFLFEYFSETQRNKGNFPGRFSGRQFSNSRSEMNVSTLELGDSALYLCASSRQGLGDTEAFFGQGTRLTVV.